Listed below are T cell receptor beta chains from one sample, sequenced in a study of technical replicates of blood from several donors. Sequencing used immunoSEQ multiplex PCR; TCRdb keeps in-frame clones, though not all of them. The sample has tens of thousands of clones, more than 85% seen once; the top ten hold 0.2% to 0.25%. Sequencing used T cells isolated from PBMCs. Source of these receptors: a human donor in good health. Each CDR3 is given with its conserved first and last residue. The D gene is left open where the match is weak. A clone size is listed for some rows: how often the clone was seen (once, few, many), or a class if it is expanded.

v_gene	len	d_gene	abundance	j_gene	CDR3nt	CDR3aa
TRBV4-1	16	NA	NA	TRBJ1-5	TGCGCCAGCAGCCAACGGGGTACGGGTGGCAATCAGCCCCAGCATTTT	CASSQRGTGGNQPQHF
TRBV25-1	11	NA	NA	TRBJ2-2	TGTGCCAGCACCAGTGCCGGGGAGCTGTTTTTT	CASTSAGELFF
TRBV28	18	TRBD2	NA	TRBJ2-3	TGTGCCAGCAGTCCATTTAGCGGGAGGGCCCTGACAATAGATACGCAGTATTTT	CASSPFSGRALTIDTQYF
TRBV6-8	19	NA	once	TRBJ2-6	TGTGCCAGCAGTTACCACGGGAACAGTCGTTCGTCTGGGGCCAACGTCCTGACTTTC	CASSYHGNSRSSGANVLTF
TRBV9	15	NA	NA	TRBJ2-6	TGTGCCAGCAGCGTAGCTGTTTCTGGGGCCAACGTCCTGACTTTC	CASSVAVSGANVLTF
TRBV4-1	17	TRBD1	NA	TRBJ1-1	TGCGCCAGCAGCCAAGGTGACAGGGGCGACCGGAACACTGAAGCTTTCTTT	CASSQGDRGDRNTEAFF
TRBV29-1	14	TRBD2	NA	TRBJ2-7	TGCAGCGTTGGAGTCGGGGGGGGGCGGTACGAGCAGTACTTC	CSVGVGGGRYEQYF
TRBV5-1	21	NA	NA	TRBJ1-3	TGCGCCAGCAGACCCCTCGGGGGGGACACAAAGGGGTTTTTCGATCGAAACACCATATATTTT	CASRPLGGDTKGFFDRNTIYF
TRBV7-9	17	NA	NA	TRBJ2-2	TGTGCCAGCAGCTTAATTGACCTAGTAGGTTCCCCCGGGGAGCTGTTTTTT	CASSLIDLVGSPGELFF
TRBV28	15	TRBD2	once	TRBJ2-7	TGTGCCAGCAGACCGGGGGGGGTTAGCACCTACGAGCAGTACTTC	CASRPGGVSTYEQYF
TRBV4-1	15	NA	NA	TRBJ2-2	TGCGCCAGCAGCCAAGAAGGGGCCCCAACCGGGGAGCTGTTTTTT	CASSQEGAPTGELFF
TRBV28	16	TRBD1	NA	TRBJ1-5	TGTGCCAGCAGTTCTCCCCGGACAGGGGTTAGGCAGCCCCAGCATTTT	CASSSPRTGVRQPQHF
TRBV5-1	14	NA	NA	TRBJ2-7	TGCGCCAGCAGCTTGTCCGCCAGATCCTACGAGCAGTACTTC	CASSLSARSYEQYF
TRBV4-1	17	TRBD2	NA	TRBJ2-1	TGCGCCAGCAGCCAAGTTTTGGCGGGAGGGCCCTACAATGAGCAGTTCTTC	CASSQVLAGGPYNEQFF
TRBV6-1	14	NA	NA	TRBJ1-4	TGTGCCAGCCGATGGGGGCCGACTAATGAAAAACTGTTTTTT	CASRWGPTNEKLFF
TRBV14	15	TRBD1	NA	TRBJ1-2	TGTGCCAGCAGCCAGGTGACAGGGGCAAAGAACGGCTACACCTTC	CASSQVTGAKNGYTF
TRBV15	15	TRBD2	NA	TRBJ2-5	TGTGCCACCAGCAGAGATGCGGGAGAAGGGGAGACCCAGTACTTC	CATSRDAGEGETQYF
TRBV11-2	13	NA	NA	TRBJ1-2	TGTGCCAGCAGCCCTGCTACTAACTATGGCTACACCTTC	CASSPATNYGYTF
TRBV6-5	13	NA	NA	TRBJ1-5	TGTGCCAGCAGGCTAGCAGTTTGGCAGCCCCAGCATTTT	CASRLAVWQPQHF
TRBV27	15	TRBD2	NA	TRBJ2-7	TGTGCCAGCAGTTTTCAGGGCGGGAGTCTATACGAGCAGTACTTC	CASSFQGGSLYEQYF
TRBV6-4	15	TRBD2	NA	TRBJ2-1	TGTGCCAGCAGTGAGGGACTAGCGGCGAACAATGAGCAGTTCTTC	CASSEGLAANNEQFF
TRBV19	15	NA	NA	TRBJ1-5	TGTGCCAGTACCCGTGGGGGGGATCGAGGTCAGCCCCAGCATTTT	CASTRGGDRGQPQHF
TRBV4-2	14	NA	NA	TRBJ2-5	TGTGCCAGCAGCCAGAACAGGATGGGGGAGACCCAGTACTTC	CASSQNRMGETQYF
TRBV13	14	TRBD2	NA	TRBJ2-2	TGTGCCAGCTGCTCGGGGGGGCAGACCGGGGAGCTGTTTTTT	CASCSGGQTGELFF
TRBV18	14	NA	NA	TRBJ2-5	TGTGCCAGCTCACCACGTACACAGCAAGAGACCCAGTACTTC	CASSPRTQQETQYF
TRBV6-5	13	NA	NA	TRBJ2-5	TGTGCCAGCAGTTACAGTAGAGGAGAGACCCAGTACTTC	CASSYSRGETQYF
TRBV5-1	15	TRBD2	once	TRBJ2-5	TGCGCCAGCAGCCCGGGACTAGCTGGGCAAGAGACCCAGTACTTC	CASSPGLAGQETQYF
TRBV27	16	TRBD2	NA	TRBJ2-1	TGTGCCAGCAGTTTAACGTCGACTAGCGGGAGGTTGATGTGGTTCTTC	CASSLTSTSGRLMWFF
TRBV30	14	TRBD2	NA	TRBJ2-3	TGTGCCAGGGCTAGCGGGGGCCCCACAGATACGCAGTATTTT	CARASGGPTDTQYF
TRBV10-1	13	NA	NA	TRBJ1-1	TGCGCCAGCAGTGAGTCGACCAGGACTGAAGCTTTCTTT	CASSESTRTEAFF
TRBV29-1	13	TRBD1	NA	TRBJ2-7	TGCAGCGTGCGTAGGGACAGGGAGGACGAGCAGTACTTC	CSVRRDREDEQYF
TRBV5-1	12	NA	NA	TRBJ1-2	TGCGCCAGCAGCTTAGGCGCGGAGGGCTACACCTTC	CASSLGAEGYTF
TRBV5-4	15	NA	NA	TRBJ1-2	TGTGCCAGCAGCTTGTGGGGGCCCTCGGTCTATGGCTACACCTTC	CASSLWGPSVYGYTF
TRBV7-9	13	NA	NA	TRBJ2-5	TGTGCCAGCAGCTTTTCCACCGGGGAGACCCAGTACTTC	CASSFSTGETQYF
TRBV27	13	NA	NA	TRBJ2-5	TGTGCCAGCACACCAGGCCCCCGGGAGACCCAGTACTTC	CASTPGPRETQYF
TRBV11-2	16	NA	NA	TRBJ2-3	TGTGCCAGCAGCTTAAGACAGGTCACTAGCACAGATACGCAGTATTTT	CASSLRQVTSTDTQYF
TRBV9	15	NA	NA	TRBJ2-7	TGTGCCAGCAGCGTAGGACACGGCGCCTTCTACGAGCAGTACTTC	CASSVGHGAFYEQYF
TRBV28	13	TRBD1	NA	TRBJ1-5	TGTGCCAGCATCGACAGGGGAAATCAGCCCCAGCATTTT	CASIDRGNQPQHF
TRBV13	14	NA	NA	TRBJ1-2	TGTGCCAGCAGTCAAGAGACAGGAACTGGTGGCTACACCTTC	CASSQETGTGGYTF
TRBV5-5	14	NA	NA	TRBJ2-5	TGTGCCAGCAGCTGGGAAGGGAGAAGGGAGACCCAGTACTTC	CASSWEGRRETQYF
TRBV5-1	15	NA	NA	TRBJ2-1	TGCGCCAGCATGCCGGTTTCGGGGAGAGGCGATGAGCAGTTCTTC	CASMPVSGRGDEQFF
TRBV6-5	14	NA	NA	TRBJ2-1	TGTGCCAGCAGTTCTCAAGCGGATTACAATGAGCAGTTCTTC	CASSSQADYNEQFF
TRBV7-8	16	TRBD2	NA	TRBJ2-3	TGTGCCAGCAGCTTTGATAGCGGGGCCGCGGGGGATACGCAGTATTTT	CASSFDSGAAGDTQYF
TRBV19	14	NA	few	TRBJ2-7	TGTGCCAGTAGTATCGGAGGGGGCCGCTACGAGCAGTACTTC	CASSIGGGRYEQYF
TRBV27	16	TRBD1	NA	TRBJ2-6	TGTGCCAGCAGCAGACAGGGTTCGAGTGGGGCCAACGTCCTGACTTTC	CASSRQGSSGANVLTF
TRBV15	16	TRBD2	NA	TRBJ2-1	TGTGCCACCAGCAGAGTTTTTGCGGGAGGCGGCAATGAGCAGTTCTTC	CATSRVFAGGGNEQFF
TRBV18	15	NA	NA	TRBJ1-4	TGTGCCAGCTCACTTCGACAGACAAACTTTGAAAAACTGTTTTTT	CASSLRQTNFEKLFF
TRBV5-1	14	TRBD2	NA	TRBJ2-7	TGCGCCAGCAGCTTTAGCGGGAGAACATCCGAGCAGTACTTC	CASSFSGRTSEQYF
TRBV5-1	16	NA	NA	TRBJ2-3	TGCGCCAGCAGCTTGGTGTCGGGGGTTAGCACAGATACGCAGTATTTT	CASSLVSGVSTDTQYF
TRBV6-5	16	NA	few	TRBJ1-1	TGTGCCAGCAGTTACAACTCCCAATACAGTAACACTGAAGCTTTCTTT	CASSYNSQYSNTEAFF
TRBV10-3	13	NA	NA	TRBJ2-5	TGTGCCACACAGGACAGATACCAAGAGACCCAGTACTTC	CATQDRYQETQYF
TRBV5-6	14	NA	NA	TRBJ2-5	TGTGCCAGCAGCCGAAGGGGGTTCCAAGAGACCCAGTACTTC	CASSRRGFQETQYF
TRBV6-6	14	NA	once	TRBJ2-2	TGTGCCAGCGGGGGGATAAGCGGAGTCGGGGAGCTGTTTTTT	CASGGISGVGELFF
TRBV5-1	17	NA	NA	TRBJ2-2	TGCGCCAGCAGCTCAGGGCTTGCAGGGCTTGACACCGGGGAGCTGTTTTTT	CASSSGLAGLDTGELFF
TRBV18	15	TRBD2	NA	TRBJ2-7	TGTGCCAGCTCACCACCTAGCGGGAGCCCCTACGAGCAGTACTTC	CASSPPSGSPYEQYF
TRBV15	18	NA	NA	TRBJ2-2	TGTGCCACCAGCAGAGATTCTTTTCGCAGTTCGAACACCGGGGAGCTGTTTTTT	CATSRDSFRSSNTGELFF